This section outlines one T cell receptor (beta chain) sequence together with its context. At one of its ends the junction is not consistent with the germline gene, which may arise from a read error. RNA transcripts yielded amplified TCR beta CDR3 regions. The HTBI primer set served for first-round RT-PCR of the TCR CDR3. In TCRdb, the multiplex PCR reads were re-called with MiXCR into one record per CDR3 protein. The sample holds about 640,000 distinct CDR3 sequences, less than 25% seen once. The data belong to a study of T cells in Graves' hyperthyroidism and ophthalmopathy. CDR3 length equals 13 residues. CDR1 SGHTA and CDR2 FQGNSA come from the germline V gene.

The chain links TRBV7-2 to TRBJ2-7; D possibly corresponds to TRBD2 (5 bases). The source of this sequence is a man aged 30 to 45 with Graves' ophthalmopathy. The material sequenced was blood. The CDR3 coding sequence is TGTGCCAGCAGCTTAGGGGGAGCTTACGGGCAGTACTTC. It yields the protein CASSLGGAYGQYF.